This T cell receptor (beta chain) was identified in a study of identical twins. The germline gives CDR1 SQVTM, CDR2 ANQGSEA. Germline trimming cut 4 bases from V and 2 bases from J; bases unmatched to any gene: 4. This CDR3 is built from 14 residues. One entry per CDR3 protein, called by TCRdb with MiXCR from the 5' RACE reads. The repertoire holds around 480,000 distinct CDR3 sequences, with around 14% as singletons. Details on this clonotype: Its antigen is not known.

Whole-study findings and limits: Out-of-frame alpha sequences common to twins exhibited a surplus of low generation probability.

A further study also used this sample, focusing on yellow fever vaccine responses in identical twins.

The sample comprised CD4+ T cells sorted from blood. The V call is TRBV29-1, the J call TRBJ2-3, with 9 bases aligning to TRBD2. The receptor was derived from a woman aged 18-29 years in good health. The CDR3 nucleotides are TGCAGCGTTGCCACTAGCGGGCTCACAGATACGCAGTATTTT. Amino acids: CSVATSGLTDTQYF.